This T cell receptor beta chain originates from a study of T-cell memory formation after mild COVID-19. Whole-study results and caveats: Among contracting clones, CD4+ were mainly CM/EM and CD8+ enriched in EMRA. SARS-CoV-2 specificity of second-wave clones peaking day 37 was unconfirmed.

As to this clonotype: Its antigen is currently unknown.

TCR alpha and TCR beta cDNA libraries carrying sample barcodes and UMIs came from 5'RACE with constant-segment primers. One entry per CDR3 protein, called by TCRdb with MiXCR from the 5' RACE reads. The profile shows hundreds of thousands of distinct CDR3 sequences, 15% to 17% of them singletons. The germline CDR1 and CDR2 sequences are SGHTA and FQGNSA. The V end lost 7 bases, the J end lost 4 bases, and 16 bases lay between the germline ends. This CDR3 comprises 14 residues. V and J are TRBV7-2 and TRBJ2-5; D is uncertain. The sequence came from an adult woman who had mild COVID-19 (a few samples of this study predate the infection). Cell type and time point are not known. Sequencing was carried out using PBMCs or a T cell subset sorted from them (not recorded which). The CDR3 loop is CASTPPNGLETQYF. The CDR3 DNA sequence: TGTGCCAGCACCCCCCCCAACGGCCTAGAGACCCAGTACTTC. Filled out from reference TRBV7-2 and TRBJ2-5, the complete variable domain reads GAGVSQSPSNKVTEKGKDVELRCDPISGHTALYWYRQSLGQGLEFLIYFQGNSAPDKSGLPSDRFSAERTGGSVSTLTIQRTQQEDSAVYLCASTPPNGLETQYFGPGTRLLVL.